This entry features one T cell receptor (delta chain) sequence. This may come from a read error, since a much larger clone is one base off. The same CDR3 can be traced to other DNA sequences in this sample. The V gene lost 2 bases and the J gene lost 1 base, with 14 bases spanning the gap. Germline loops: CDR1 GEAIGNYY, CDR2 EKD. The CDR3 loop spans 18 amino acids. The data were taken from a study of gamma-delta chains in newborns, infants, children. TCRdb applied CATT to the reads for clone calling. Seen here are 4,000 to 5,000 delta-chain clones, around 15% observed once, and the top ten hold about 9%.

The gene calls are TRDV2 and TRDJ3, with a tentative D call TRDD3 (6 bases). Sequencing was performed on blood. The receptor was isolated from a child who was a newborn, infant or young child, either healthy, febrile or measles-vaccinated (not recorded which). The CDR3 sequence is CACDILGDTSWDTRQMFF. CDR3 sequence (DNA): TGTGCCTGTGACATACTGGGAGATACGTCCTGGGACACCCGACAGATGTTTTTC.